Presented here are 9 T cell receptor beta chains from one specimen sequenced in a study of OX40 agonist ivuxolimab in advanced cancers. The repertoire was sequenced with immunoSEQ multiplex PCR; TCRdb's copy has only in-frame clones and lacks some. The sample consists of some 41,000 clones, about 90% of them appearing once. Specimen: CD4+ or CD8+ T cells sorted from blood, collected in a trial of the OX40 agonist ivuxolimab. The receptors originated from an adult with an advanced solid tumor such as melanoma, head and neck, liver or kidney cancer.

This clone was detected only once. This sequence joins TRBV27 and TRBJ2-5; 8 bases match TRBD2. V trimming: 2 bases; J trimming: 4 bases; junction bases outside the gene matches: 12. CDR3 length equals 17 residues. Germline CDR1 MNHEY, CDR2 SMNVEV (reference sequence). The CDR3, as DNA: TGTGCCAGCAGTTTAACCCCGCCGGGACGGGGGGGAGAGACCCAGTACTTC. Translating gives CASSLTPPGRGGETQYF.

The rearrangement links TRBV18 to TRBJ1-5; D is unresolved. V lost 2 bases and J lost 7, with 9 bases in between. The CDR3 consists of 13 residues. Germline CDR1 reads KGHSH; CDR2 reads LQKENI. CDR3 sequence reads: CASSPGLEQPQHF. The DNA for the CDR3 is TGTGCCAGCTCACCAGGGCTGGAGCAGCCCCAGCATTTT.

This chain links TRBV25-1 with TRBJ2-1; 8 bases line up with TRBD2. CDR1 and CDR2 from the germline V gene are MGHDK and SYGVNS. This CDR3 has 17 residues. Unmatched junction bases numbered 9, after V lost 2 bases and J lost 3 bases. The CDR3 DNA reads TGTGCCAGCAGTGAACTATATACGGGAGGGTACTACAATGAGCAGTTCTTC. It is translated as CASSELYTGGYYNEQFF.

The V gene is TRBV29-1, the J gene TRBJ2-3; TRBD2 matches 9 bases. The CDR3 runs 16 residues. Germline CDR1 is SQVTM and CDR2 is ANQGSEA. The J segment lost 1 base and the V segment lost 4 bases, leaving 9 bases of the junction unmatched. DNA of the CDR3: TGCAGCGTTGTTTTTAGGTCTAGCGGGGGCACAGATACGCAGTATTTT. It is translated as CSVVFRSSGGTDTQYF.

The CDR3 sequence is CASSPIQGKRRQPQHF. CDR3 DNA: TGTGCCAGCAGCCCAATACAGGGGAAAAGACGTCAGCCCCAGCATTTT. This chain uses TRBV7-2 with TRBJ1-5; 7 bases match TRBD1. V was clipped by 5 bases and J by 6 bases; unmatched bases: 13. Germline lookup yields CDR1 SGHTA and CDR2 FQGNSA. This CDR3 has 16 residues.

The gene calls are TRBV4-1 and TRBJ1-3; D remains ambiguous. Germline V gene sequence: CDR1 MGHRA, CDR2 YSYEKL. The CDR3 extends over 13 amino acids. V was pared by 4 bases and J by 3 bases, with 7 bases between. The CDR3 nucleotides read TGCGCCAGCAGCCCGAATAGTGGAAACACCATATATTTT. It specifies CASSPNSGNTIYF.

J is TRBJ1-5 and V is TRBV7-8; possible D gene TRBD1, 6 bases. The V end was cut by 5 bases, the J end by 3 bases, with 14 bases between. This CDR3 is built from 15 residues. Germline CDR1 SGHVS, CDR2 FQNEAQ. CDR3 nucleotides: TGTGCCAGCAGCGGACCGGGACATATCAATCAGCCCCAGCATTTT. It translates to CASSGPGHINQPQHF. The entire variable domain, with the rest obtained from reference TRBV7-8 and TRBJ1-5, is as follows: GAGVSQSPRYKVAKRGQDVALRCDPISGHVSLFWYQQALGQGPEFLTYFQNEAQLDKSGLPSDRFFAERPEGSVSTLKIQRTQQEDSAVYLCASSGPGHINQPQHFGDGTRLSIL.

V gene TRBV21-1 combines with J gene TRBJ2-2; TRBD1 is the table's D call and was not checked against the DNA. TRBV21-1 is a listed pseudogene. CDR3 length: 16 residues. This CDR3 reads CASSIAEGQNTGELFF. CDR3 DNA: TGTGCCAGCAGCATTGCTGAGGGACAGAACACCGGGGAGCTGTTTTTT.

The rearrangement uses TRBV28 and TRBJ2-2; the D gene could be TRBD1 or TRBD2 (5 bases each). From germline, CDR1 is MDHEN and CDR2 SYDVKM. This CDR3 spans 13 amino acids. Trimming took off 10 bases at V and 5 bases at J, with 14 bases between the two ends. The CDR3 DNA is TGTGCCACGGGACCCCTCGGGACCGGGGAGCTGTTTTTT. It yields the protein CATGPLGTGELFF.